The clone carrying this T cell receptor (beta chain) was seen repeatedly, ten times or more. Its antigen is not known. The sample is drawn from a study of vaccination effects on CD4 cells after COVID-19. Before sequencing took place, the ViraFEST assay used viral peptide pools to expand antigen-specific CD4+ T cells. When ten to eleven days of culture had elapsed, CD4+ T cells were isolated. Of the BNT162b2 and mRNA-1273 vaccines, participants received two doses of one or the other. The protocol was immunoSEQ multiplex PCR, while the TCRdb copy is restricted to in-frame clones and leaves out a portion. The table shows about 25,000 clones, with 60% to 85% occurring only once. Germline trimming cut 4 bases from V and 1 base from J; bases unmatched to any gene: 4. CDR1 and CDR2 from the germline V gene are LNHDA and SQIVND (reference sequence). The CDR3 length is 16 residues.

The receptor's source is a human donor who received a COVID-19 vaccine. The chain links TRBV19 to TRBJ1-3; 10 bases line up with TRBD1. The sequencing used CD4+ T cells from PBMCs cultured with HCoV-NL63 spike peptides, collected after COVID-19 vaccination. DNA of the CDR3: TGTGCCAGTAGTAGGGGACAGGGGTATTCTGGAAACACCATATATTTT. Translated: CASSRGQGYSGNTIYF. Using reference TRBV19 and TRBJ1-3 for the parts outside the CDR3, the full variable domain is DGGITQSPKYLFRKEGQNVTLSCEQNLNHDAMYWYRQDPGQGLRLIYYSQIVNDFQKGDIAEGYSVSREKKESFPLTVTSAQKNPTAFYLCASSRGQGYSGNTIYFGEGSWLTVV.